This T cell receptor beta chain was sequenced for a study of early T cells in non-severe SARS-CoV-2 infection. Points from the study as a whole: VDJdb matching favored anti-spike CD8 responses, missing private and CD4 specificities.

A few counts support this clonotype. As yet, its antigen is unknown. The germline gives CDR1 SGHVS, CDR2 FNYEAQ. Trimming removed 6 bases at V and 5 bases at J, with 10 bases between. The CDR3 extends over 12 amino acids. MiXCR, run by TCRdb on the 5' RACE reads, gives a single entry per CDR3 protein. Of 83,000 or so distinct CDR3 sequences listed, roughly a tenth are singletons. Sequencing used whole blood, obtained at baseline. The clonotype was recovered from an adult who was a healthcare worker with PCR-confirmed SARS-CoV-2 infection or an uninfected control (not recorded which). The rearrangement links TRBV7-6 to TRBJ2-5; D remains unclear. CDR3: CASRGVRETQYF. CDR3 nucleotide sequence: TGTGCCAGCAGGGGTGTAAGGGAGACCCAGTACTTC.